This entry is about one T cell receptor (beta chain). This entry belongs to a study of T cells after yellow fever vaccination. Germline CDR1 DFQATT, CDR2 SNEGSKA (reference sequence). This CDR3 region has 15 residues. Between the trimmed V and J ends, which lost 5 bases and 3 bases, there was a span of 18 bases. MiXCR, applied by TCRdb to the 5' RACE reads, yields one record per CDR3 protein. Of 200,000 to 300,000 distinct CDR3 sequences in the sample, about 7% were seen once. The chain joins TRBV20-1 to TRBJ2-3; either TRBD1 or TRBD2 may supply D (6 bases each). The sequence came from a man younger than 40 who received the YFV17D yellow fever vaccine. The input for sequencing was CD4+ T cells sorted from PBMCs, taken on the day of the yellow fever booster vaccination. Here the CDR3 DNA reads TGCAGTGCTTACAGGGATCCGGGAGTGACAGATACGCAGTATTTT. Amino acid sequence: CSAYRDPGVTDTQYF.